This T cell receptor (beta chain) was observed in a study of cytomegalovirus exposure and HLA in healthy donors. The PCR used 60 Vbeta and 13 Jbeta primers. The data were produced by immunoSEQ multiplex PCR, yet TCRdb's version contains in-frame clones alone and is incomplete. The table lists over 200,000 clones, almost 80% of them singletons. This CDR3 comprises 15 residues. Looked up from germline, CDR1 is MNHEY and CDR2 is SMNVEV (reference sequence). The V gene lost 3 bases and the J gene lost 3 bases, with 14 bases spanning the gap. This clone has more than one count but fewer than ten. Its antigen remains unknown. Whole-study results and caveats: Rarity held for most TCR sequences, but there were some public TCRs that occurred in many donors.

Specimen: PBMCs. This clonotype originated in a male donor in good health and CMV-seronegative. J is TRBJ1-2 and V is TRBV27, with D unclear. The DNA for the CDR3 is TGTGCCAGCAGTTTGACTTCGGTTTCCGACTATGGCTACACCTTC. Protein product: CASSLTSVSDYGYTF.